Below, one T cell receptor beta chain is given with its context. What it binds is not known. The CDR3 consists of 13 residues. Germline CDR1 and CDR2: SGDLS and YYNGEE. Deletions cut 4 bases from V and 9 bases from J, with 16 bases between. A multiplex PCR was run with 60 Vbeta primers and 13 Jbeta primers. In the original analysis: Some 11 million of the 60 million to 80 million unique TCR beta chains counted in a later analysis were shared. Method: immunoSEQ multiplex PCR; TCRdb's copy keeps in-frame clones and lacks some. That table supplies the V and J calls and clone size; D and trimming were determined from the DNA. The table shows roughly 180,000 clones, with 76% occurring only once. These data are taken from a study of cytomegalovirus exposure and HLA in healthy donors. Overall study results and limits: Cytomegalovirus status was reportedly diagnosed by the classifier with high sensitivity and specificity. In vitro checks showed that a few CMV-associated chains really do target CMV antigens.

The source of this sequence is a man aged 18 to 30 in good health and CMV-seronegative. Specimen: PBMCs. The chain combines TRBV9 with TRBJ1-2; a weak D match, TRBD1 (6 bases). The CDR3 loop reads CASSRGGGRSYTF. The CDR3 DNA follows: TGTGCCAGCAGCAGAGGCGGGGGGCGAAGCTACACCTTC.